One sample yielded the 31 T cell receptor beta chains listed below, sequenced in a study of T cell repertoires in cytomegalovirus infection. TCRdb itself ran the reads through MiXCR, one entry per CDR3 protein. The sample holds hundreds of thousands of distinct CDR3 sequences, roughly 43% seen once. No antigen is known for these receptors. Sample: cultured PBMCs, taken from culture after CMV antigen stimulation. The receptors were sampled from a human donor in good health (CMV status not recorded). Some clones in this sample may be carry-over from other donors' samples.

V usage is TRBV6-1 and J usage is TRBJ1-2; maybe TRBD1 (5 bases). The germline CDR1 and CDR2 sequences are MNHNS and SASEGT. The germline V and J ends were trimmed by 10 bases and 5 bases, with 20 bases remaining between them. The CDR3 has 14 amino acids. CDR3 residues: CATPKGEGSYGYTF. CDR3 sequence (DNA): TGTGCCACCCCAAAGGGAGAGGGGAGTTATGGCTACACCTTC.

This clonotype has more than one count but fewer than ten. The chain is built from TRBV7-2 and TRBJ2-7; TRBD2 matches at 9 bases. Losses at the gene ends were 6 bases for V and 2 bases for J; bases not matched to a gene: 8. Germline assignment: CDR1 SGHTA and CDR2 FQGNSA. This CDR3 has 15 residues. The CDR3 region is CASRDSSGIPYEQYF. The CDR3 nucleotides are TGTGCCAGCAGAGACTCTAGCGGGATCCCCTACGAGCAGTACTTC.

The chain is built from TRBV7-9 and TRBJ2-3; 8 bases are a match to TRBD2. This CDR3 has 12 amino acids. Trimming took 0 bases from V and 12 from J; bases not matched to a gene: 2. CDR1 and CDR2 (germline): SEHNR, FQNEAQ (reference sequence). The CDR3 loop reads CASSLARGGQYF. The CDR3, as DNA: TGTGCCAGCAGCTTAGCACGGGGGGGACAGTATTTT.

This chain joins TRBV20-1 and TRBJ1-5; perhaps TRBD1 as D (5 bases). Germline V gives CDR1 DFQATT, CDR2 SNEGSKA (reference sequence). The CDR3 runs 15 residues. The V end lost 3 bases, the J end lost 2 bases, and 14 bases lay between the germline ends. CDR3 amino acids: CSASRAGTGNQPQHF. The CDR3 region has the DNA TGCAGTGCTAGTCGCGCAGGGACGGGCAATCAGCCCCAGCATTTT.

The chain uses TRBV7-2 and TRBJ1-3; D is undetermined. The CDR3 covers 16 residues. V lost 1 base, J lost 1 base, and 11 bases lay in between. Germline CDR1 is SGHTA and CDR2 is FQGNSA. The CDR3 DNA reads as TGTGCCAGCAGCTTAGGGCGTAGCCTATCTGGAAACACCATATATTTT. It codes for CASSLGRSLSGNTIYF.

This clonotype was counted a few times. The chain is built from TRBV18 and TRBJ1-5; possibly TRBD1 for D (5 bases). V was cut by 2 bases and J by 9 bases, with 20 bases left in between. Germline lookup yields CDR1 KGHSH and CDR2 LQKENI. The CDR3 sequence is 16 residues long. CDR3 nucleotides: TGTGCCAGCTCACCAAGCGGAGCCGGGGCCCGGGGGCCCCAGCATTTT. It yields the protein CASSPSGAGARGPQHF.

The chain combines TRBV6-4 with TRBJ2-4; 7 positions match TRBD2. Germline V gene data show CDR1 as MRHNA and CDR2 as SNTAGT. The CDR3 has 15 residues. V shed 5 bases and J 5 bases; nucleotides not matched to a gene: 9. The CDR3 region is CASSIESGGENIQYF. CDR3 nucleotides: TGTGCCAGCAGTATCGAGAGTGGGGGGGAAAACATTCAGTACTTC.

This chain joins TRBV19 and TRBJ1-5; 7 bases line up with TRBD1. The trim removed 4 bases at V and 7 bases at J, leaving 7 bases unmatched. Germline V gives CDR1 LNHDA, CDR2 SQIVND (reference sequence). This CDR3 comprises 14 residues. CDR3 sequence (DNA): TGTGCCAGTAGTAAGACAGGGCGGGAGCAGCCCCAGCATTTT. Its protein is CASSKTGREQPQHF.

The V gene is TRBV7-6, the J gene TRBJ2-5; D possibly uses TRBD1 or TRBD2 (5 bases each). The CDR3 runs to 15 residues. V was shortened by 5 bases and J by 9 bases, with 22 bases between the two germline ends. Per the germline V gene, CDR1 is SGHVS and CDR2 is FNYEAQ. The CDR3 here is CASSAPGTGEEAQYF. CDR3 DNA sequence: TGTGCCAGCAGCGCCCCCGGGACCGGTGAGGAGGCCCAGTACTTC.

The gene calls are TRBV12-3 or TRBV12-4 and TRBJ1-1, with D perhaps TRBD1 (6 bases). Deletions cut 7 bases from V and 4 bases from J, with 13 bases between. The CDR3 is made up of 13 amino acids. This CDR3 reads CASNRQAVTEAFF. The CDR3 DNA reads as TGTGCCAGCAATAGACAGGCGGTCACTGAAGCTTTCTTT.

This clonotype showed up just a few times. The chain is built from TRBV7-2 and TRBJ1-5, with D unresolved. In germline, CDR1 is SGHTA, CDR2 FQGNSA. CDR3 length equals 14 residues. The germline V and J ends were trimmed by 4 bases and 9 bases, with 16 bases remaining between them. Here the CDR3 reads CASSSSGFLRPQHF. In nucleotides, the CDR3 is TGTGCCAGCAGCTCCTCGGGGTTCCTTAGGCCCCAGCATTTT.

The chain links TRBV20-1 to TRBJ2-7; no firm D call. Germline assignment: CDR1 DFQATT and CDR2 SNEGSKA (reference sequence). V gave up 4 bases and J gave up 4 bases, with 14 bases separating them. The CDR3 contains 13 residues. The CDR3 coding sequence is TGCAGTGCTACTACAAGCGTGCGGTACGAGCAGTACTTC. As protein: CSATTSVRYEQYF.

This chain links TRBV20-1 with TRBJ2-1; 10 nucleotides match TRBD2. The CDR3 spans 14 residues. Germline V CDR1 and CDR2: DFQATT, SNEGSKA (reference sequence). V lost 4 bases and J lost 3; bases outside the gene matches: 3. In DNA form, the CDR3 reads TGCAGTGCTACTTCTAGCGGGGGCTACAATGAGCAGTTCTTC. Protein sequence: CSATSSGGYNEQFF.

The rearrangement links TRBV20-1 to TRBJ2-3; TRBD1 might be the D (7 bases). The germline CDR1 and CDR2 sequences are DFQATT and SNEGSKA (reference sequence). V lost 1 base and J 5 bases, leaving 16 bases between the germline ends. The CDR3 is made up of 15 amino acids. The CDR3 DNA follows: TGCAGTGCTAGAGGCCTACAGGGGCGGGGAGATACGCAGTATTTT. This translates into CSARGLQGRGDTQYF.

This clonotype has only a few counts. At one of its ends the junction is not consistent with the germline gene, which may arise from a read error. The chain carries TRBV7-6 and TRBJ2-1, with D possibly being TRBD2 (6 bases). Germline V gene sequence: CDR1 SGHVS, CDR2 FNYEAQ. There are 16 residues in the CDR3. The CDR3 DNA is TGTGCCAGCAGGCAAACGTACCGGGACTCCTCCAATGAGCAGTTCTTC. Protein sequence: CASRQTYRDSSNEQFF.

The chain is built from TRBV19 and TRBJ2-7; D unresolved. Germline values: CDR1 LNHDA, CDR2 SQIVND (reference sequence). The CDR3 loop spans 14 amino acids. Deletions cut 3 bases from V and 5 bases from J, with 14 bases between. CDR3 bases: TGTGCCAGTAGTATGACCTCAGCATTCAACGAGCAGTACTTC. Encoded protein: CASSMTSAFNEQYF.

This chain joins TRBV20-1 and TRBJ1-2; D gene ambiguous. The CDR3 contains 13 residues. With 3 bases removed from V and 4 bases from J, the gap between germline ends came to 12 bases. Looked up from germline, CDR1 is DFQATT and CDR2 is SNEGSKA (reference sequence). The CDR3 loop reads CSASRINGYGYTF. The CDR3 coding sequence is TGCAGTGCTAGTCGCATTAACGGCTATGGCTACACCTTC.

The rearrangement uses TRBV6-1 and TRBJ1-3; D uncertain. This CDR3 is built from 16 residues. Trimming cost V 1 base and J 0 bases, with 10 bases left between them. Germline CDR1 reads MNHNS; CDR2 reads SASEGT. This chain's CDR3 is CASSEVHHSSGNTIYF. The CDR3 bases are TGTGCCAGCAGTGAAGTTCACCATTCCTCTGGAAACACCATATATTTT.

V is TRBV7-8 and J is TRBJ2-5; D possibly uses TRBD1 or TRBD2 (5 bases each). The V gene's germline CDR1 is SGHVS and CDR2 FQNEAQ. The CDR3 consists of 14 residues. The V end was cut by 5 bases, the J end by 12 bases, with 22 bases between. The CDR3 loop reads CASSTPATGTRKYF. In DNA form, the CDR3 reads TGTGCCAGCAGCACCCCGGCCACCGGGACCCGAAAGTACTTC.

The chain recombines TRBV20-1 with TRBJ1-1; D ambiguous. Trimming took off 3 bases at V and 4 bases at J, with 12 bases between the two ends. This CDR3 has 13 amino acids. The germline gives CDR1 DFQATT, CDR2 SNEGSKA (reference sequence). The CDR3 coding sequence is TGCAGTGCTAGTGTGGGCAGTATCACTGAAGCTTTCTTT. This codes for CSASVGSITEAFF.

The table lists this clonotype with a few counts. The J gene is TRBJ1-4, the V gene TRBV7-2; D is possibly TRBD1 (6 bases). CDR1 is SGHTA, CDR2 FQGNSA, per germline. CDR3 length equals 15 residues. V was cut by 4 bases and J by 5 bases, with 14 bases left in between. The CDR3 nucleotides read TGTGCCAGCAGCTCGACAGGCCAGGGGAATGAAAAACTGTTTTTT. It is translated as CASSSTGQGNEKLFF.

CDR3 protein: CASSGDNYEQYF. The DNA of the CDR3 is TGTGCCAGCAGTGGGGACAACTACGAGCAGTACTTC. V and J are TRBV2 and TRBJ2-7, with D tentatively TRBD1 (6 bases). Germline lookup yields CDR1 SNHLY and CDR2 FYNNEI. Between the trimmed V and J ends, which lost 4 bases and 3 bases, there was a span of 7 bases. CDR3 length equals 12 residues.

J is TRBJ2-5 and V is TRBV7-2; D gene unclear. V dropped 5 bases and J dropped 2 bases, with 12 bases sitting between them. The CDR3 runs 14 residues. Germline CDR1 SGHTA, CDR2 FQGNSA. This CDR3 reads CASSQDWGQETQYF. The CDR3 bases are TGTGCCAGCAGCCAGGATTGGGGTCAAGAGACCCAGTACTTC.

The chain recombines TRBV27 with TRBJ2-1; D not certain. V lost 3 bases and J 6 bases, leaving 9 bases between the germline ends. The CDR3 covers 13 residues. Germline V lookup: CDR1 MNHEY, CDR2 SMNVEV (reference sequence). CDR3 sequence reads: CASSFSGSNEQFF. The CDR3, as DNA: TGTGCCAGCAGTTTTTCAGGTAGCAATGAGCAGTTCTTC.

The rearrangement joins TRBV27 to TRBJ2-1, with D uncertain. Trimming stripped 6 bases from V and 1 base from J, with 10 bases between. The CDR3 has 14 residues. Per germline, CDR1 MNHEY and CDR2 SMNVEV (reference sequence). The CDR3, as DNA: TGTGCCAGCAGCCGAGTTTATTCCTACAATGAGCAGTTCTTC. Encoded protein: CASSRVYSYNEQFF.

The V gene is TRBV6-1, the J gene TRBJ2-7; 9 bases are shared with TRBD1. The CDR3 is 14 amino acids. CDR1 MNHNS and CDR2 SASEGT come from the germline V gene. V lost 11 bases and J lost 1; bases outside the gene matches: 9. CDR3 DNA sequence: TGTGCCGCCTCACGGGGACAGGGTTCCTACGAGCAGTACTTC. This sequence encodes CAASRGQGSYEQYF.

V usage is TRBV11-2 and J usage is TRBJ2-7, with a tentative D call TRBD1 (6 bases). Germline values: CDR1 SGHAT, CDR2 FQNNGV. This CDR3 has 12 residues. The V end was cut by 6 bases, the J end by 3 bases, with 9 bases between. The CDR3 region has the DNA TGTGCCAGCAGGGACAGATTCTACGAGCAGTACTTC. The encoded protein is CASRDRFYEQYF.

Here the CDR3 reads CASRVAGVGPGELFF. The DNA for the CDR3 is TGTGCCAGCAGGGTCGCAGGGGTGGGACCCGGGGAGCTGTTTTTT. J is TRBJ2-2 and V is TRBV12-3 or TRBV12-4; D may be TRBD1 (6 bases). Trimming pared 6 bases from V and 6 bases from J, leaving 17 bases between. The CDR3 covers 15 residues.

The chain is built from TRBV19 and TRBJ2-1, with a weak D call TRBD1 (7 bases). The length of the CDR3 is 15 residues. The V gene's germline CDR1 is LNHDA and CDR2 SQIVND (reference sequence). Trimming shortened V by 7 bases and J by 3 bases, and 16 bases separated the two germline ends. The CDR3 DNA is TGTGCCAGTAAGGAGGGGGCGGGACTCTACAATGAGCAGTTCTTC. This sequence encodes CASKEGAGLYNEQFF.

V usage is TRBV14 and J usage is TRBJ2-2; D is ambiguous. This CDR3 is built from 14 residues. In germline, CDR1 is SGHDN, CDR2 FVKESK. With 1 base removed from V and 7 bases from J, the gap between germline ends came to 10 bases. The chain's CDR3 is CASSQVVGYGELFF. The CDR3 region has the DNA TGTGCCAGCAGCCAAGTTGTAGGTTACGGGGAGCTGTTTTTT.

This chain uses TRBV6-8 with TRBJ2-5; 10 positions agree with TRBD2. Unmatched junction bases numbered 7, after V lost 7 bases and J lost 5 bases. The CDR3 is made up of 14 amino acids. Germline V gives CDR1 MNHGY, CDR2 SAAAGT. Written as DNA, the CDR3 is TGTGCCAGCAAGGTTACTAGCGGGGTGGAGACCCAGTACTTC. Amino acid sequence: CASKVTSGVETQYF.